This passage covers 11 T cell receptor beta chains from one sample sequenced in a study of T cells expressing NK-cell markers. Following a re-call of the 5' RACE reads, TCRdb has one entry per CDR3 protein and lacks DNA. The sample spans roughly 450,000 distinct CDR3 sequences; the ten largest clones claim 1.4%. The material sequenced was blood T cells: a sorted CD56 or NKG2C T cell subset, CD4+ or CD8+ T cells, or bulk PBMC T cells (not recorded which). These TCRs come from a woman aged 50 to 65 in good health.

The J gene is TRBJ2-2, the V gene TRBV5-1; TCRdb's D gene call, TRBD1, goes unchecked for lack of DNA. CDR1 and CDR2 from the germline V gene are SGHRS and YFSETQ. CDR3 length: 16 residues. CDR3 loop: CASSLGPGAGGGELFF.

The V gene is TRBV27, the J gene TRBJ2-3; TCRdb's assignment of TRBD1 cannot be checked, as there is no DNA. The CDR3 runs 13 residues. Germline loops: CDR1 MNHEY, CDR2 SMNVEV (reference sequence). CDR3 loop: CASSLRGAEKQYF.

The chain carries TRBV9 and TRBJ2-1; the TCRdb D gene call, TRBD2, has no DNA to confirm it. The CDR3 length is 18 residues. Germline lookup yields CDR1 SGDLS and CDR2 YYNGEE. The CDR3 region is CASSVGGGMGLAGNEQFF.

This rearrangement joins TRBV24-1 to TRBJ2-7; absent DNA, TCRdb's TRBD2 call cannot be checked. The CDR3 contains 17 residues. CDR1 KGHDR and CDR2 SFDVKD come from the germline V gene. This chain's CDR3 is CATSDGLLAGGPEEQYF.

The rearrangement links TRBV12-3 or TRBV12-4 to TRBJ2-2; TCRdb returns TRBD1, unconfirmable since there is no DNA. The CDR3 loop spans 15 amino acids. The CDR3: CASSLGTPRDGELFF.

The J gene is TRBJ2-6, the V gene TRBV5-1. The germline CDR1 and CDR2 sequences are SGHRS and YFSETQ. The CDR3 loop spans 15 amino acids. CDR3 loop: CASSPGALGANVLTF.

The rearrangement joins TRBV19 to TRBJ2-1; the TCRdb call, TRBD1, lacks DNA for checking. CDR3 length equals 15 residues. Looked up from germline, CDR1 is LNHDA and CDR2 is SQIVND (reference sequence). The CDR3 spells CASSIGAGKYNEQFF.

The rearrangement joins TRBV28 to TRBJ2-5; TCRdb's D call, TRBD1, is unchecked because there is no DNA. CDR1 is MDHEN, CDR2 SYDVKM, per germline. There are 14 residues in the CDR3. Here the CDR3 reads CASRFRGGYGTQYF.

The CDR3 protein is CASSPGQLNTDTQYF. V is TRBV18 and J is TRBJ2-3; the D call of TRBD1 rests on TCRdb alone, since no DNA is present to check it. Germline V CDR1 and CDR2: KGHSH, LQKENI. This CDR3 has 15 amino acids.

The rearrangement joins TRBV7-9 to TRBJ2-7; the D call of TRBD2 rests on TCRdb alone, since no DNA is present to check it. This CDR3 contains 14 residues. Germline CDR1 and CDR2: SEHNR and FQNEAQ (reference sequence). The CDR3: CASSLSGRGDEQYF.

CDR3 protein: CASSPPPGSLTGELFF. The genes are TRBV5-5 and TRBJ2-2; absent DNA, TCRdb's TRBD1 call cannot be checked. The CDR3 length is 16 residues. Germline-derived CDR1 and CDR2 are SGHKS and YYEKEE (reference sequence).